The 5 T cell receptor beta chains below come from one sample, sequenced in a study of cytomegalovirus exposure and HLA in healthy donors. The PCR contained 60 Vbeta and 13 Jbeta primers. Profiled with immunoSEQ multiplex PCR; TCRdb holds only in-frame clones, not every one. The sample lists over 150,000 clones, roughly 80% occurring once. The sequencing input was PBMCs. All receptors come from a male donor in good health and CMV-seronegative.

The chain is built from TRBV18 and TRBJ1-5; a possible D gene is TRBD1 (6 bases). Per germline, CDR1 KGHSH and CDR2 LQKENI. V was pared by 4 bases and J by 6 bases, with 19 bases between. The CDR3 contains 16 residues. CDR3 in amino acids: CASSQFWTEGGQPQHF. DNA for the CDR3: TGTGCCAGCTCACAGTTTTGGACAGAGGGCGGTCAGCCCCAGCATTTT.

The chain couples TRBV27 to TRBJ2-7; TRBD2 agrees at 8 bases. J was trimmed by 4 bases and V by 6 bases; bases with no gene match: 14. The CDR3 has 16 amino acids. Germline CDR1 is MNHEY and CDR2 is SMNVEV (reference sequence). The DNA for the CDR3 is TGTGCCAGCAGCATTAAGAAAGCGGGAGACACGTACGAGCAGTACTTC. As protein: CASSIKKAGDTYEQYF.

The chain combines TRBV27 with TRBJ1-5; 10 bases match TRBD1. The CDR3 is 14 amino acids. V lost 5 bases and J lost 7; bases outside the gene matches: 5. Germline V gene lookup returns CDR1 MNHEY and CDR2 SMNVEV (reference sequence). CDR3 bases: TGTGCCAGCAGTCGACAGGGGGCGAACCAGCCCCAGCATTTT. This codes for CASSRQGANQPQHF.

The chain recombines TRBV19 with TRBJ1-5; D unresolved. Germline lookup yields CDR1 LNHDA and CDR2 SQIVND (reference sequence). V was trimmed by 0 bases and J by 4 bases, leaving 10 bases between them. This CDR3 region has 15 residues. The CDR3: CASSIDQRWNQPQHF. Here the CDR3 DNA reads TGTGCCAGTAGTATAGATCAACGGTGGAATCAGCCCCAGCATTTT. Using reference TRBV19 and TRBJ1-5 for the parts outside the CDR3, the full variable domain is DGGITQSPKYLFRKEGQNVTLSCEQNLNHDAMYWYRQDPGQGLRLIYYSQIVNDFQKGDIAEGYSVSREKKESFPLTVTSAQKNPTAFYLCASSIDQRWNQPQHFGDGTRLSIL.

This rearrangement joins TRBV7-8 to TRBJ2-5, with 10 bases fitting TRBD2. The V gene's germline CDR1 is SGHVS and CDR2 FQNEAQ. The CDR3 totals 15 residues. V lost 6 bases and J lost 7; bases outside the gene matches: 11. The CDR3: CASRLLAGGLRTQYF. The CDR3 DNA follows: TGTGCCAGCAGGCTTTTAGCGGGGGGCCTCAGGACCCAGTACTTC. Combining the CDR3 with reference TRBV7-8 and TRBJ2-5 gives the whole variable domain GAGVSQSPRYKVAKRGQDVALRCDPISGHVSLFWYQQALGQGPEFLTYFQNEAQLDKSGLPSDRFFAERPEGSVSTLKIQRTQQEDSAVYLCASRLLAGGLRTQYFGPGTRLLVL.